Below are 29 T cell receptor beta chains sequenced from a single sample in a study of cytomegalovirus exposure and HLA in healthy donors (dated by TCRdb to about 2017). Library preparation employed the immunoSEQ multiplex PCR assay. For the multiplex PCR, a mixture combining 60 forward primers for TCR Vbeta segments and 13 reverse primers for TCR Jbeta segments was used. TCRdb stores this immuneACCESS table with in-frame sequences only. Part of the clones is absent; in the studies checked, under half of the shortfall reflects unresolved V genes, and no reason is known for the rest. Here the sample has more than 100,000 clones; approximately 80% occur a single time. Clones ranked in the top ten supply 2.7% of the sample. Sequencing was done on a sample of PBMCs. Receptors originate from a middle-aged woman in good health and CMV-seropositive.

This chain uses TRBV5-4 with TRBJ1-2; D is unresolved. This CDR3 has 15 amino acids. CDR1 SGHNT and CDR2 YYREEE come from the germline V gene (reference sequence). The V gene lost 0 bases and the J gene lost 2 bases, with 11 bases spanning the gap. CDR3 DNA sequence: TGTGCCAGCAGCTTGGCCAGTTCCGGGAACTATGGCTACACCTTC. The encoded protein is CASSLASSGNYGYTF.

In regard to this clone: This sample also contains other DNA sequences that code for the same CDR3. This chain joins TRBV5-4 and TRBJ2-3; 8 nucleotides agree with TRBD2. V lost 2 bases to trimming and J lost 2 bases; unmatched junction nucleotides: 1. The CDR3 contains 14 residues. The germline V gene encodes CDR1 SGHNT and CDR2 YYREEE (reference sequence). The CDR3 reads CASSLAGATDTQYF. The CDR3 DNA reads TGTGCCAGCAGCTTAGCGGGAGCCACAGATACGCAGTATTTT. Combining the CDR3 with reference TRBV5-4 and TRBJ2-3 gives the whole variable domain ETGVTQSPTHLIKTRGQQVTLRCSSQSGHNTVSWYQQALGQGPQFIFQYYREEENGRGNFPPRFSGLQFPNYSSELNVNALELDDSALYLCASSLAGATDTQYFGPGTRLTVL.

V gene TRBV7-9 combines with J gene TRBJ1-6, with D unclear. The CDR3 is 14 amino acids. V lost 3 bases and J lost 5, with 8 bases in between. Germline-derived CDR1 and CDR2 are SEHNR and FQNEAQ (reference sequence). The CDR3 region is CASSFSSNNSPLHF. In DNA form, the CDR3 reads TGTGCCAGCAGCTTTAGTTCTAATAATTCACCCCTCCACTTT.

The V and J genes are TRBV5-1 and TRBJ2-1; 8 nucleotides agree with TRBD2. The CDR3 has 17 amino acids. The germline V gene encodes CDR1 SGHRS and CDR2 YFSETQ. The V gene end was trimmed by 1 base and the J gene end by 0 bases; junction bases not matched to a gene: 6. The CDR3 sequence: CASSLRWSGSSYNEQFF. The CDR3 region has the DNA TGCGCCAGCAGCTTGCGATGGAGCGGGAGCTCCTACAATGAGCAGTTCTTC.

The rearrangement joins TRBV18 to TRBJ2-5, with TRBD2 matching 7 bases. Losses at the gene ends were 3 bases for V and 4 bases for J; bases not matched to a gene: 5. The CDR3 sequence is 14 residues long. Germline CDR1 and CDR2: KGHSH and LQKENI. In DNA form, the CDR3 reads TGTGCCAGCTCACCCCCGGGACTACGAGAGACCCAGTACTTC. The encoded protein is CASSPPGLRETQYF.

The sample holds one count of this clone. V gene TRBV20-1 combines with J gene TRBJ1-4; D gene uncertain. The CDR3 spans 11 residues. The V gene lost 5 bases and the J gene lost 5 bases, with 6 bases spanning the gap. From germline, CDR1 is DFQATT and CDR2 SNEGSKA (reference sequence). The CDR3 spells CSASFNEKLFF. CDR3 bases: TGCAGTGCTTCTTTCAATGAAAAACTGTTTTTT.

V and J are TRBV5-5 and TRBJ1-2; D gene unclear. Between the trimmed V and J ends, which lost 0 bases and 0 bases, there was a span of 3 bases. CDR3 length equals 13 residues. Looked up from germline, CDR1 is SGHKS and CDR2 is YYEKEE (reference sequence). The CDR3 DNA reads as TGTGCCAGCAGCTTGGATACTAACTATGGCTACACCTTC. Its protein product is CASSLDTNYGYTF.

This clone has only a few counts. V is TRBV7-9 and J is TRBJ2-5, with D tentatively TRBD2 (5 bases). The CDR3 is made up of 12 amino acids. Germline loops: CDR1 SEHNR, CDR2 FQNEAQ (reference sequence). The V gene lost 4 bases and the J gene lost 3 bases, with 6 bases spanning the gap. The CDR3 loop reads CASSWGEETQYF. The DNA for the CDR3 is TGTGCCAGCAGCTGGGGAGAAGAGACCCAGTACTTC.

The V and J genes are TRBV19 and TRBJ2-3, with no clear D. V was shortened by 5 bases and J by 2 bases, with 8 bases between the two germline ends. This CDR3 region has 13 residues. Looked up from germline, CDR1 is LNHDA and CDR2 is SQIVND (reference sequence). The CDR3 spells CASSPRNTDTQYF. In DNA form, the CDR3 reads TGTGCCAGTAGTCCCAGAAACACAGATACGCAGTATTTT.

This clone was seen once. The V gene is TRBV9, the J gene TRBJ2-1; TRBD2 agrees at 11 bases. Germline CDR1 SGDLS, CDR2 YYNGEE. The CDR3 has 16 amino acids. The ends lost 0 bases at V and 6 bases at J; junction bases unmatched: 5. DNA for the CDR3: TGTGCCAGCAGCGTAGCTGCCGGGACTAGCGGCAATGAGCAGTTCTTC. The encoded protein is CASSVAAGTSGNEQFF.

This CDR3 is CAILHRGDTGELFF. The CDR3, as DNA: TGTGCCATCCTACACAGGGGGGACACCGGGGAGCTGTTTTTT. The rearrangement uses TRBV7-9 and TRBJ2-2; 8 nucleotides align to TRBD1. The J segment lost 3 bases and the V segment lost 10 bases, leaving 7 bases of the junction unmatched. The CDR3 is 14 residues long. The germline CDR1 and CDR2 sequences are SEHNR and FQNEAQ (reference sequence).

The CDR3 is CASSSDLNTGELFF. CDR3 nucleotide sequence: TGTGCCAGCAGTTCCGACTTGAACACCGGGGAGCTGTTTTTT. The V gene is TRBV2, the J gene TRBJ2-2; D call uncertain. Trimming pared 5 bases from V and 1 base from J, leaving 8 bases between. Germline CDR1 is SNHLY and CDR2 is FYNNEI. The CDR3 length is 14 residues.

The J gene is TRBJ2-5, the V gene TRBV7-6; 13 bases are a match to TRBD2. The J call may be mistaken, given a closer DNA end match to TRBJ2-7. The CDR3 has 15 amino acids. Per germline, CDR1 SGHVS and CDR2 FNYEAQ. DNA of the CDR3: TGTGCCAGCAGCGCTGGGACTAGCGGGATCTACGAGCAGTACTTC. It codes for CASSAGTSGIYEQYF.

V and J are TRBV5-1 and TRBJ1-1, with 10 bases identical to TRBD1. With 4 bases clipped from V and 10 bases from J, the junction kept 10 bases outside the gene matches. This CDR3 spans 14 amino acids. The V gene's germline CDR1 is SGHRS and CDR2 YFSETQ. The CDR3 DNA sequence: TGCGCCAGCAGCCCGCGACAGGGGGCTGACGGAGCTTTCTTT. Its translation is CASSPRQGADGAFF.

The V gene is TRBV7-9, the J gene TRBJ1-5; D gene ambiguous. V shed 2 bases and J shed 6 bases, with 17 bases lying between them. The CDR3 spans 16 residues. Germline CDR1 reads SEHNR; CDR2 reads FQNEAQ (reference sequence). The CDR3 DNA reads TGTGCCAGCAGCTTATCGGGTGGTGTCCCTGGTCAGCCCCAGCATTTT. Protein product: CASSLSGGVPGQPQHF. The full variable domain, with the rest looked up from reference TRBV7-9 and TRBJ1-5, is DTGVSQNPRHKITKRGQNVTFRCDPISEHNRLYWYRQTLGQGPEFLTYFQNEAQLEKSRLLSDRFSAERPKGSFSTLEIQRTEQGDSAMYLCASSLSGGVPGQPQHFGDGTRLSIL.

The chain is built from TRBV14 and TRBJ1-1; D gene uncertain. Germline CDR1 and CDR2: SGHDN and FVKESK. Trimming removed 4 bases at V and 1 base at J, with 16 bases between. The CDR3 runs 16 residues. This CDR3 reads CASSLRVASRNTEAFF. DNA of the CDR3: TGTGCCAGCAGCCTCCGCGTAGCGAGTAGGAACACTGAAGCTTTCTTT.

J is TRBJ2-5 and V is TRBV18, with D perhaps matching TRBD2 (5 bases). This CDR3 has 14 amino acids. The V gene lost 0 bases and the J gene lost 4 bases, with 9 bases spanning the gap. The V gene's germline CDR1 is KGHSH and CDR2 LQKENI. As DNA, the CDR3 is TGTGCCAGCTCACCACCGGTAGGAGGAGAGACCCAGTACTTC. Translated, it gives CASSPPVGGETQYF. The full variable domain, completed using reference TRBV18 and TRBJ2-5, is NAGVMQNPRHLVRRRGQEARLRCSPMKGHSHVYWYRQLPEEGLKFMVYLQKENIIDESGMPKERFSAEFPKEGPSILRIQQVVRGDSAAYFCASSPPVGGETQYFGPGTRLLVL.

This chain links TRBV9 with TRBJ1-5; no reliable D call. The CDR3 totals 14 residues. Germline CDR1 and CDR2: SGDLS and YYNGEE. V lost 3 bases to trimming and J lost 6 bases, with 13 bases between them. CDR3 sequence: CASSAGPEGQPQHF. CDR3 DNA sequence: TGTGCCAGCAGCGCGGGTCCCGAGGGTCAGCCCCAGCATTTT. Supplemented by reference TRBV9 and TRBJ1-5, the full variable domain reads DSGVTQTPKHLITATGQRVTLRCSPRSGDLSVYWYQQSLDQGLQFLIQYYNGEERAKGNILERFSAQQFPDLHSELNLSSLELGDSALYFCASSAGPEGQPQHFGDGTRLSIL.

This clone was counted once. This rearrangement joins TRBV7-9 to TRBJ1-5; TRBD1 matches 7 bases. Trimming removed 5 bases from V and 9 bases from J; junction bases left unmatched: 4. This CDR3 has 12 residues. The germline V gene encodes CDR1 SEHNR and CDR2 FQNEAQ (reference sequence). The CDR3 here is CASSAQGSPQHF. DNA for the CDR3: TGTGCCAGCAGCGCACAGGGGTCGCCCCAGCATTTT.

The rearrangement uses TRBV7-9 and TRBJ1-2; 8 bases line up with TRBD1. The CDR3 sequence is 16 residues long. J lost 4 bases, V lost 3 bases, and 10 bases had no gene match. Germline V gene sequence: CDR1 SEHNR, CDR2 FQNEAQ (reference sequence). CDR3 coding DNA: TGTGCCAGCAGCTTCGTGGGACAGGCGACTAGCTATGGCTACACCTTC. Translation: CASSFVGQATSYGYTF.

The rearrangement joins TRBV18 to TRBJ2-5; no definite D call. The CDR3 contains 14 residues. Trimming took off 3 bases at V and 5 bases at J, with 13 bases between the two ends. CDR1 and CDR2 (germline): KGHSH, LQKENI. This chain's CDR3 is CASSPQSAGETQYF. The CDR3 nucleotides are TGTGCCAGCTCACCTCAATCCGCCGGGGAGACCCAGTACTTC. The whole variable domain, remainder taken from reference TRBV18 and TRBJ2-5, is NAGVMQNPRHLVRRRGQEARLRCSPMKGHSHVYWYRQLPEEGLKFMVYLQKENIIDESGMPKERFSAEFPKEGPSILRIQQVVRGDSAAYFCASSPQSAGETQYFGPGTRLLVL.

The chain uses TRBV16 and TRBJ1-6; D perhaps matches TRBD1 (5 bases). Germline V gives CDR1 KGHSY, CDR2 FQNENV. The CDR3 is 13 amino acids. V gave up 2 bases and J gave up 10 bases, with 9 bases separating them. The CDR3 nucleotides are TGTGCCAGCAGCCAAAAGGGGAAATCACCCCTCCACTTT. This sequence encodes CASSQKGKSPLHF.

CDR3 nucleotides: TGTGCCAGCAGTTACTCCCGGGGCACAGATACGCAGTATTTT. Translating it yields CASSYSRGTDTQYF. The chain links TRBV6-6 to TRBJ2-3; D unclear. CDR3 length: 14 amino acids. V was shortened by 0 bases and J by 1 base, with 5 bases between the two germline ends. Germline V lookup: CDR1 MNHNY, CDR2 SVGAGI (reference sequence).

The chain has TRBV5-1 and TRBJ2-3; 9 bases are a match to TRBD1. Germline lookup yields CDR1 SGHRS and CDR2 YFSETQ. This CDR3 comprises 15 residues. Trimming at V came to 3 bases and at J to 4 bases, leaving 6 bases not matched to a gene. As DNA, the CDR3 is TGCGCCAGCAGCTCGCCGGACAGGGGATCAGATACGCAGTATTTT. This encodes CASSSPDRGSDTQYF. The whole variable domain, remainder taken from reference TRBV5-1 and TRBJ2-3, is KAGVTQTPRYLIKTRGQQVTLSCSPISGHRSVSWYQQTPGQGLQFLFEYFSETQRNKGNFPGRFSGRQFSNSRSEMNVSTLELGDSALYLCASSSPDRGSDTQYFGPGTRLTVL.

The chain carries TRBV18 and TRBJ2-5; 13 nucleotides match TRBD2. The CDR3 runs to 15 residues. CDR1 and CDR2 (germline): KGHSH, LQKENI. With V trimmed by 3 bases and J by 3 bases, 1 base remained unmatched. CDR3 coding DNA: TGTGCCAGCTCACCCGGACTAGCGGGAGAAGAGACCCAGTACTTC. Its translation: CASSPGLAGEETQYF.

The chain links TRBV5-4 to TRBJ2-5; 9 bases are shared with TRBD2. Germline CDR1 reads SGHNT; CDR2 reads YYREEE (reference sequence). The CDR3 is 13 residues long. J gave up 3 bases and V 4 bases, and 1 base lay outside the gene matches. The CDR3 protein is CASSRTSEETQYF. The DNA for the CDR3 is TGTGCCAGCAGCCGGACTAGCGAAGAGACCCAGTACTTC.

This chain joins TRBV6-5 and TRBJ1-1, with TRBD1 identical over 9 bases. The CDR3 has 14 amino acids. J gave up 1 base and V 6 bases, and 3 bases lay outside the gene matches. The germline V gene encodes CDR1 MNHEY and CDR2 SVGAGI. CDR3 in DNA: TGTGCCAGCAGCAGACAGGGGGGGAACACTGAAGCTTTCTTT. This encodes CASSRQGGNTEAFF.

The genes are TRBV5-6 and TRBJ2-5; TRBD1 might be the D (6 bases). CDR1 and CDR2 from the germline V gene are SGHDT and YYEEEE. The CDR3 runs 15 residues. V lost 0 bases, J lost 1 base, and 10 bases lay in between. The CDR3 sequence is CASSLGLTGQETQYF. The CDR3 nucleotides are TGTGCCAGCAGCTTGGGACTGACAGGCCAAGAGACCCAGTACTTC.

This clone was detected only a few times. J is TRBJ1-5 and V is TRBV6-1, with 8 bases identical to TRBD1. Germline trimming cut 1 base from V and 3 bases from J; bases unmatched to any gene: 2. This CDR3 is built from 15 residues. Germline V gene data show CDR1 as MNHNS and CDR2 as SASEGT. CDR3 DNA: TGTGCCAGCAGTGAAGTGGACAGGGTCAATCAGCCCCAGCATTTT. As protein: CASSEVDRVNQPQHF.